These 17 T cell receptor beta chains came from one sample sequenced in a study of regulatory T cells in long-lasting Graves disease. Researchers made TCR beta libraries by using iRepertoire HTBI primers and running Arm-PCR on CDR3 regions. TCRdb reanalysed the multiplex PCR reads using MiXCR and keeps one entry per CDR3 protein. Of approximately 490,000 distinct CDR3 sequences detected, 15% to 20% appear once; the ten largest clones hold less than 15%. This sample's time point: newly diagnosed GD, antithyroid drugs for less than 3 months. PBMC RNA was the source of the TCR library. The data were also submitted as part of a second study, on T cells in Graves' hyperthyroidism and ophthalmopathy.

The starting material was peripheral blood mononuclear cells (PBMCs), obtained at new diagnosis, from a patient treated with antithyroid drugs. Receptors were obtained from a man in his forties or fifties with Graves disease.

The V gene is TRBV20-1, the J gene TRBJ2-2; 12 bases are shared with TRBD2. Germline CDR1 reads DFQATT; CDR2 reads SNEGSKA (reference sequence). The CDR3 is 17 residues long. Trimming took 1 base from V and 3 from J; bases not matched to a gene: 6. The CDR3 DNA reads TGCAGTGCTAGAGGCGGACTAGCGGGACTTCACACCGGGGAGCTGTTTTTT. This codes for CSARGGLAGLHTGELFF.

The chain recombines TRBV12-3 or TRBV12-4 with TRBJ2-7, with D unresolved. The V end was cut by 2 bases, the J end by 0 bases, with 5 bases between. The CDR3 loop spans 13 amino acids. This CDR3 is CASSLPHSYEQYF. The CDR3 DNA is TGTGCCAGCAGTTTACCGCACTCCTACGAGCAGTACTTC.

The chain joins TRBV7-9 to TRBJ1-1; D call uncertain. V lost 5 bases, J lost 7 bases, and 8 bases lay in between. The CDR3 has 11 amino acids. Germline CDR1 and CDR2: SEHNR and FQNEAQ (reference sequence). CDR3 protein: CASSIDREAFF. The CDR3 DNA reads TGTGCCAGCAGCATCGACCGTGAAGCTTTCTTT.

The chain links TRBV5-4 to TRBJ2-3; no clear D gene. Germline V gives CDR1 SGHNT, CDR2 YYREEE (reference sequence). This CDR3 contains 13 residues. V shed 1 base and J shed 4 bases, with 7 bases lying between them. The DNA for the CDR3 is TGTGCCAGCAGCTTGTCTCCCGCAGATACGCAGTATTTT. It yields the protein CASSLSPADTQYF.

This clonotype was picked up a small number of times. For the CDR3, the DNA is TGCGCCAGCAGTGAAATTTATGGACTAGAGGATGAGCAGTTCTTC. Its protein is CASSEIYGLEDEQFF. V is TRBV10-2 and J is TRBJ2-1, with TRBD2 identical over 7 bases. Germline CDR1 reads WSHSY; CDR2 reads SAAADI. V lost 3 bases to trimming and J lost 8 bases; unmatched junction nucleotides: 10. The CDR3 sequence is 15 residues long.

This clonotype has ten or more counts. This chain uses TRBV11-2 with TRBJ2-7, with D possibly TRBD1 on 6 matching bases. CDR3 size: 15 residues. Trimming shortened V by 1 base and J by 4 bases, and 14 bases separated the two germline ends. Per the germline V gene, CDR1 is SGHAT and CDR2 is FQNNGV. CDR3 DNA: TGTGCCAGCAGCTTAGTGGCAGGGGTGGTGTACGAGCAGTACTTC. The encoded protein is CASSLVAGVVYEQYF.

This clonotype was found a few times. The rearrangement uses TRBV7-9 and TRBJ2-7; tentatively, D is TRBD2 (6 bases). Trimming left V 1 base short and J 7 bases short, with 14 bases between. Germline V gene data show CDR1 as SEHNR and CDR2 as FQNEAQ (reference sequence). The CDR3 spans 14 residues. CDR3 in amino acids: CASSLGWAGGEQYF. The CDR3 bases are TGTGCCAGCAGCTTAGGATGGGCTGGAGGGGAGCAGTACTTC.

This clonotype has only a few counts. The J gene is TRBJ2-1, the V gene TRBV2, with 8 nucleotides matching TRBD2. The CDR3 contains 11 residues. The trim removed 8 bases at V and 10 bases at J, leaving 4 bases unmatched. Germline V gives CDR1 SNHLY, CDR2 FYNNEI. CDR3 residues: CASPVAGEQFF. The CDR3 nucleotides read TGTGCCAGCCCTGTAGCGGGAGAGCAGTTCTTC. Based on the CDR3 plus reference TRBV2 and TRBJ2-1, the full variable domain is EPEVTQTPSHQVTQMGQEVILRCVPISNHLYFYWYRQILGQKVEFLVSFYNNEISEKSEIFDDQFSVERPDGSNFTLKIRSTKLEDSAMYFCASPVAGEQFFGPGTRLTVL.

CDR3 bases: TGTGCCAGCAGTTTATTACAACCCACAGATACGCAGTATTTT. This encodes CASSLLQPTDTQYF. The rearrangement links TRBV28 to TRBJ2-3; D gene ambiguous. Germline V gene lookup returns CDR1 MDHEN and CDR2 SYDVKM. There are 14 residues in the CDR3. The V gene lost 1 base and the J gene lost 2 bases, with 7 bases spanning the gap.

In this sample, this clonotype turned up many times. V gene TRBV24-1 combines with J gene TRBJ2-1; 10 nucleotides agree with TRBD1. The V gene's germline CDR1 is KGHDR and CDR2 SFDVKD. J was trimmed by 2 bases and V by 2 bases; bases with no gene match: 8. The CDR3 length is 18 residues. Here the CDR3 reads CATSDSTWTGGTYNEQFF. CDR3 nucleotide sequence: TGTGCCACCAGTGATTCGACTTGGACAGGGGGAACCTACAATGAGCAGTTCTTC.

The gene calls are TRBV20-1 and TRBJ2-1, with 8 bases identical to TRBD2. Near its end, the DNA agrees better with TRBJ2-5, so the J call may be wrong. The CDR3 is made up of 14 amino acids. The germline V gene encodes CDR1 DFQATT and CDR2 SNEGSKA (reference sequence). The CDR3 protein is CSARAGTRGETQYF. CDR3 nucleotides: TGCAGTGCTAGGGCCGGGACTAGGGGAGAGACCCAGTACTTC.

Ten or more counts support this clonotype. The chain carries TRBV5-1 and TRBJ2-1; possibly TRBD1 for D (5 bases). Trimming shortened V by 5 bases and J by 0 bases, and 6 bases separated the two germline ends. CDR1 is SGHRS and CDR2 is YFSETQ in the germline V gene. The CDR3 contains 13 residues. In DNA form, the CDR3 reads TGCGCCAGCAGGGACAACTCCTACAATGAGCAGTTCTTC. Its translation is CASRDNSYNEQFF.

This clonotype was seen many times. The CDR3 DNA reads TGTGCCACCAGTGATACGAGCGGGGACAGAAATTCAGATACGCAGTATTTT. Translation: CATSDTSGDRNSDTQYF. The rearrangement joins TRBV24-1 to TRBJ2-3, with D tentatively TRBD1 or TRBD2 (7 bases each). The CDR3 length is 17 residues. Germline loops: CDR1 KGHDR, CDR2 SFDVKD. The germline V and J ends were trimmed by 3 bases and 4 bases, with 19 bases remaining between them.

Ten or more counts support this clonotype. This chain links TRBV11-1 with TRBJ1-1; D is possibly TRBD1 (6 bases). Germline CDR1 SGHAT, CDR2 FQDESV (reference sequence). The germline V and J ends were trimmed by 2 bases and 4 bases, with 20 bases remaining between them. The CDR3 has 17 residues. CDR3 protein: CASSLITGLGQGTEAFF. The CDR3 nucleotides read TGTGCCAGCAGCTTAATTACAGGGTTGGGGCAGGGCACTGAAGCTTTCTTT.

This clonotype was counted at least ten times. The gene calls are TRBV12-3 or TRBV12-4 and TRBJ2-7; D unclear. Trimming removed 2 bases from V and 7 bases from J, with 9 bases in between. This CDR3 is built from 12 residues. CDR3 loop: CASSLSTGEQYF. The CDR3, as DNA: TGTGCCAGCAGTTTAAGTACCGGGGAGCAGTACTTC.

A word on this clonotype: Relative to the germline gene, one junction end is altered; a read error may explain this. CDR3 loop: CASSLKSYDEQFF. In DNA form, the CDR3 reads TGTGCCAGCAGTTTAAAGTCCTACGATGAGCAGTTCTTC. The chain has TRBV27 and TRBJ2-1; the D is unclear. The CDR3 has 13 amino acids. Germline lookup yields CDR1 MNHEY and CDR2 SMNVEV (reference sequence).

This clonotype was seen only once. This chain links TRBV7-9 with TRBJ2-5; 8 positions match TRBD2. The germline V gene encodes CDR1 SEHNR and CDR2 FQNEAQ (reference sequence). The CDR3 runs 15 residues. The J segment lost 0 bases and the V segment lost 5 bases, leaving 5 bases of the junction unmatched. The CDR3 spells CASSRGGQYQETQYF. Here the CDR3 DNA reads TGTGCCAGCAGCCGGGGGGGACAATACCAAGAGACCCAGTACTTC.